This T cell receptor (beta chain) is from a study of CD8 T cells in ankylosing spondylitis (dated by TCRdb to about 2017). Regarding the research as a whole: The study profiled T cell receptor beta repertoires in healthy donors and ankylosing spondylitis patients to find disease-linked TCR variants. The full study cohort was made up of 25 ankylosing spondylitis patients and 95 to 130 healthy donors. Samples of peripheral blood were taken, and for ankylosing spondylitis patients, synovial fluid was collected as well.

The sequencer was an Illumina HiSeq 2500. Quantitative 5'-RACE with molecular barcodes was used to prepare TCR beta libraries. On the study's bioinformatics: A new computational method based on a probabilistic model of VDJ rearrangement was used to identify disease-linked TCR variants. Using fastp trimming at Q25 and MiXCR clonotype assembly, TCRdb reanalyzed the public sequencing data and kept in-frame beta chains. All rows with the same CDR3 protein become a single entry with the most common DNA and genes. TCRdb's processing, not the study's, gives the V and J calls here. The sample contains about 240,000 distinct CDR3 sequences, approximately 9% of them found a single time. Approximately 6.3% of the sample is in the top ten clones. The paper's findings and limits, for the study overall: Some TCR beta motif variants had previously been reported in synovial fluid and blood of reactive arthritis patients, which suggested common disease-initiation mechanisms. A TCR beta motif made up of fewer than 10 highly homologous amino acid variants appeared to be characteristic of blood from ankylosing spondylitis patients. The disease-linked clones had a CD8+ phenotype and were found at relatively low frequencies in peripheral blood. The disease-linked clones were reported to be significantly enriched in matched synovial fluid samples from ankylosing spondylitis patients.

This clonotype was picked up many times. Its antigen specificity is not known. No base-level quality is on record; no much larger clone is a single base apart. Source material: blood, either unsorted or a sorted T cell fraction (not recorded which). This clonotype was obtained from a male donor with ankylosing spondylitis or in good health (not recorded which).

The DNA reads as follows: TGTGCCAGCAGCCCCATGTCCGGGAACTCCTACGAGCAGTACTTC. Its amino acids are CASSPMSGNSYEQYF. The rearrangement combines TRBV7-2 with TRBJ2-7, with TRBD2 tentatively as D gene (5 bases match). The CDR3 covers 15 residues, taking in both the cysteine and the phenylalanine. Just CDR3 DNA is preserved here, 45 bases in frame from base 1. Sequences SGHTA (CDR1) and FQGNSA (CDR2) are obtained from the germline V gene. A distance of 14 bases separates the germline ends of V and J, which lose 5 bases and 0 bases respectively.